Listed below are T cell receptor beta chains from one sample, sequenced in a study of blood T cell repertoires in COVID-19. TCRdb keeps only in-frame clones here, not all; method: immunoSEQ multiplex PCR. The repertoire holds 180,000 or so clones, with 80% to 90% as singletons. Sequenced material: peripheral blood. Receptors originate from a man aged 35-49 years who had recovered from COVID-19. Both conserved end residues are part of each CDR3. D genes are given only for firm matches.

v_gene	d_gene	j_gene	CDR3aa
TRBV7-9	NA	TRBJ2-1	CASSLTSPENEQFF
TRBV6-5	NA	TRBJ2-2	CASSFKTDRNTGELFF
TRBV7-2	NA	TRBJ1-3	CASSLARGIGNTIYF
TRBV11-3	NA	TRBJ1-1	CASSLVVESKAFF
TRBV28	TRBD2	TRBJ2-3	CASSLRTSGGFDTQYF
TRBV5-1	NA	TRBJ1-1	CASSLGSSEAFF
TRBV15	NA	TRBJ2-1	CATSRAGNNEQFF
TRBV5-6	NA	TRBJ1-1	CASSLLGVLLNTEAFF
TRBV5-5	NA	TRBJ2-7	CASSRSYEQYF
TRBV4-3	NA	TRBJ2-3	CASSTYTSTDTQYF
TRBV29-1	NA	TRBJ2-1	CSVGDFYNEQFF
TRBV27	TRBD1	TRBJ2-3	CASRGQGTDTQYF
TRBV9	TRBD2	TRBJ2-3	CASSVLAGVRDTQYF
TRBV7-2	TRBD2	TRBJ2-3	CASSYLAGMGGSDTQYF
TRBV5-5	NA	TRBJ1-1	CASSFLTDEAFF
TRBV4-1	TRBD1	TRBJ1-4	CASSQTGGWEKLFF
TRBV7-2	TRBD1	TRBJ2-7	CASSTGTGEQYF
TRBV19	NA	TRBJ1-4	CASSIGSLSTNEKLFF
TRBV3-1/TRBV3-2	NA	TRBJ2-3	CASSQAGSTDTQYF
TRBV30	NA	TRBJ2-3	CAWSRTLSFTDTQYF
TRBV4-2	TRBD1	TRBJ1-4	CASSTGQGPGEKLFF
TRBV7-2	TRBD2	TRBJ2-3	CASNSTSGVSDTQYF
TRBV11-1	TRBD2	TRBJ2-5	CASSPRGIAGGQTQYF
TRBV7-9	NA	TRBJ1-5	CASSLDGGPEPQHF
TRBV15	TRBD2	TRBJ2-7	CATSRAGGPYEQYF
TRBV6-5	TRBD1	TRBJ1-2	CASGDRENYGYTF
TRBV6-5	NA	TRBJ1-5	CASSYLGVQHF
TRBV19	NA	TRBJ2-3	CATSKKGGTSTDTQYF
TRBV29-1	TRBD2	TRBJ2-1	CSVVTSGVNEQFF
TRBV9	NA	TRBJ2-2	CASSVVPSKDTGELFF
TRBV7-2	TRBD1	TRBJ1-6	CASSLGVRQGNSPLHF
TRBV19	NA	TRBJ1-1	CASSLSGGGITEAFF
TRBV2	TRBD1	TRBJ2-7	CASSGDRGYQYF
TRBV18	TRBD2	TRBJ2-1	CASSETSGYNEQFF
TRBV28	TRBD1	TRBJ2-5	CASSSSGQGAETQYF
TRBV24-1	NA	TRBJ2-2	CATSRAGTPNTGELFF
TRBV11-3	NA	TRBJ1-1	CASSPSGWAEAFF
TRBV30	NA	TRBJ1-3	CAWSVHRAGFSGNTIYF
TRBV30	NA	TRBJ2-5	CAWSQEEETQYF
TRBV7-2	TRBD2	TRBJ2-7	CASSFGRGDVYEQYF
TRBV28	TRBD2	TRBJ2-5	CAAGGGGETQYF
TRBV21-1	NA	TRBJ2-3	CASSKVAGGGLAGGLLSTDTQYF
TRBV30	NA	TRBJ2-7	CAWARPGALEQYF
TRBV30	NA	TRBJ1-4	CAWSPPPGENEKLFF
TRBV4-2	TRBD2	TRBJ2-3	CASSQGGTSGGGFSDTQYF
TRBV19	NA	TRBJ2-2	CASSITGFDTGELFF